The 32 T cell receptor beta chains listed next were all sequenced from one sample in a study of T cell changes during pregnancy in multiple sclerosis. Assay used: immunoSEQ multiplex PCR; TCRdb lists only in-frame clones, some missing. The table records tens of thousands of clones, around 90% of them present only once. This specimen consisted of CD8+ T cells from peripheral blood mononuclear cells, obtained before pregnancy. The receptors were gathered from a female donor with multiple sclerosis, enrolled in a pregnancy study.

CDR3 amino acids: CASSFFGETQYF. CDR3 sequence (DNA): TGTGCCAGCAGCTTTTTCGGAGAGACCCAGTACTTC. J is TRBJ2-5 and V is TRBV7-9; D ambiguous. V lost 3 bases, J lost 4 bases, and 6 bases lay in between. The CDR3 contains 12 residues. Germline CDR1 reads SEHNR; CDR2 reads FQNEAQ (reference sequence).

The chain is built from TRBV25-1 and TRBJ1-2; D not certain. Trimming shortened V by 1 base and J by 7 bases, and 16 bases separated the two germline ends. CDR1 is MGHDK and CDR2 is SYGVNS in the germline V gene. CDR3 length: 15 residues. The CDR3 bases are TGTGCCAGCAGTGAATTCTTCGGGATTGGGGTTGGCTACACCTTC. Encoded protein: CASSEFFGIGVGYTF.

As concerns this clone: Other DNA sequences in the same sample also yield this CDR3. CDR3 sequence reads: CATRGASPYEQYF. The CDR3 DNA reads as TGTGCCACCCGGGGAGCGTCTCCCTACGAGCAGTACTTC. The chain employs TRBV6-5 and TRBJ2-7; a possible D gene is TRBD2 (5 bases). Between the trimmed V and J ends, which lost 10 bases and 2 bases, there was a span of 15 bases. The germline V gene has CDR1 MNHEY and CDR2 SVGAGI. The CDR3 totals 13 residues.

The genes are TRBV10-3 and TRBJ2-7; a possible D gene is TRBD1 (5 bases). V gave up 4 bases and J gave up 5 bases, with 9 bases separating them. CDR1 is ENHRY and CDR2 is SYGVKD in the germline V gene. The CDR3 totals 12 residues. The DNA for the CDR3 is TGTGCCATCAGTGGGGGCTTGAACGAGCAGTACTTC. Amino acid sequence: CAISGGLNEQYF.

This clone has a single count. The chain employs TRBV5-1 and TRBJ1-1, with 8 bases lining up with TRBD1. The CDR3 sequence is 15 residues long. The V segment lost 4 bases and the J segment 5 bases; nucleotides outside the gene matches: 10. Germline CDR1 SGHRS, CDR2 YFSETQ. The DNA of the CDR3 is TGCGCCAGCAGCCTTCCAGGGGGCCGTGTGACTGAAGCTTTCTTT. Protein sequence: CASSLPGGRVTEAFF.

The CDR3 DNA is TGCGCCAGCAGCCAAGATTCTAGCGGATACGAGCAGTACTTC. This sequence encodes CASSQDSSGYEQYF. This chain links TRBV4-3 with TRBJ2-7, with 7 bases aligning to TRBD2. The V segment lost 0 bases and the J segment 4 bases; nucleotides outside the gene matches: 3. The CDR3 spans 14 residues. Looked up from germline, CDR1 is LGHNA and CDR2 is YSLEER.

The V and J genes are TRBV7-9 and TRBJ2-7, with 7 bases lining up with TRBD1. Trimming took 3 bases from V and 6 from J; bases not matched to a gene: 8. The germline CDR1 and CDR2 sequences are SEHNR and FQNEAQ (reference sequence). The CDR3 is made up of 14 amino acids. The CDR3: CASSFRQGTREQYF. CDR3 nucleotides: TGTGCCAGCAGCTTCCGACAGGGTACCCGCGAGCAGTACTTC.

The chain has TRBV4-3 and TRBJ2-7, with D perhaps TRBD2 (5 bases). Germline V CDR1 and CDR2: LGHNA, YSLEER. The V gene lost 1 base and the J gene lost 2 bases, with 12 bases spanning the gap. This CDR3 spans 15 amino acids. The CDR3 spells CASSQGGGSPYEQYF. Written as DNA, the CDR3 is TGCGCCAGCAGCCAAGGAGGTGGGAGCCCCTACGAGCAGTACTTC.

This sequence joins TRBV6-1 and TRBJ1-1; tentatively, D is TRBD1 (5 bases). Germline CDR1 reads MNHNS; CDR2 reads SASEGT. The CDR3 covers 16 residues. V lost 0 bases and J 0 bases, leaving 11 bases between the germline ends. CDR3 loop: CASSEAEGLLNTEAFF. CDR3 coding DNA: TGTGCCAGCAGTGAAGCGGAGGGGCTATTGAACACTGAAGCTTTCTTT.

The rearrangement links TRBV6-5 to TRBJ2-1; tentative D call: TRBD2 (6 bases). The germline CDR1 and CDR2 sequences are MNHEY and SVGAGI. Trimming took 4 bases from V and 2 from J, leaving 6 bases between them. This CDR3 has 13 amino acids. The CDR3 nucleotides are TGTGCCAGCAGTTCGGGGGCCTACAATGAGCAGTTCTTC. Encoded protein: CASSSGAYNEQFF.

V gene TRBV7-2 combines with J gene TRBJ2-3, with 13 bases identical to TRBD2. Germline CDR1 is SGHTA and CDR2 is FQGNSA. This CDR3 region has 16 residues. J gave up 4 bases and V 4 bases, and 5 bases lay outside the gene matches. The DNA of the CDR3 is TGTGCCAGCAGCTCAACTAGCGGGGGGGAGGCAGATACGCAGTATTTT. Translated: CASSSTSGGEADTQYF.

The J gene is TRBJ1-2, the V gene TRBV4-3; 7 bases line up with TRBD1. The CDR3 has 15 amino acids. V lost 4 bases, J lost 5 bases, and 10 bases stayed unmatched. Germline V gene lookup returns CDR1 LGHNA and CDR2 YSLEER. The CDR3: CASSPGDAGGYGYTF. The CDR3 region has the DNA TGCGCCAGCAGCCCAGGTGATGCAGGGGGATATGGCTACACCTTC.

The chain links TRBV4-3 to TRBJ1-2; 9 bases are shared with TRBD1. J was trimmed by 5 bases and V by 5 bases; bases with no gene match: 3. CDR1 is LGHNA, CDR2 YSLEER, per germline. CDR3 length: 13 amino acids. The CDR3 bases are TGCGCCAGCAGCGAACAGGGGGCTTATGGCTACACCTTC. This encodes CASSEQGAYGYTF.

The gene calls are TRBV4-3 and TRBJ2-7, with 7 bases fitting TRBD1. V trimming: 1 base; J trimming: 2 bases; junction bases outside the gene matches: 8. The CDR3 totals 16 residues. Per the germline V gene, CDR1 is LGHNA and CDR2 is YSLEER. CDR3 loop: CASSQALGQVAYEQYF. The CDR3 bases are TGCGCCAGCAGCCAAGCTCTTGGACAGGTCGCCTACGAGCAGTACTTC.

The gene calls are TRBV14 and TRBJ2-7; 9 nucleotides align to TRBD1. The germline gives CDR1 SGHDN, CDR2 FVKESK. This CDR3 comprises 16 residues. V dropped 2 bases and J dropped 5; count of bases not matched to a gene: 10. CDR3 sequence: CASSQQKTGGTHEQYF. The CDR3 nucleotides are TGTGCCAGCAGCCAACAAAAGACAGGGGGAACCCACGAGCAGTACTTC.

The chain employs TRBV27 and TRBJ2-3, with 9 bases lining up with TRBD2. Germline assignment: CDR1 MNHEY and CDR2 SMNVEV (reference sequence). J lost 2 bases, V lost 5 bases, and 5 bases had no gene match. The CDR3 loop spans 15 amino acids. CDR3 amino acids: CASSVSGGYTDTQYF. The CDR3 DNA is TGTGCCAGCAGTGTCAGCGGGGGGTACACAGATACGCAGTATTTT.

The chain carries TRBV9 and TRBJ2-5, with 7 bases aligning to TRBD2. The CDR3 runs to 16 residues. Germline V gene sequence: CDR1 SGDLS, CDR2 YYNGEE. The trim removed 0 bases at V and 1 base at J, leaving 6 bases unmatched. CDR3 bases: TGTGCCAGCAGCGTAGTTCCGGGGGGAACCCAAGAGACCCAGTACTTC. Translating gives CASSVVPGGTQETQYF.

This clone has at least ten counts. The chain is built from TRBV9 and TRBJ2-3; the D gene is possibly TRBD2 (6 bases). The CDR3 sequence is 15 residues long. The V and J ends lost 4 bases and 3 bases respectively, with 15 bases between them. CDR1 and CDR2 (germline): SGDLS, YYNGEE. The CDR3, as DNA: TGTGCCAGCAGCAAATACGGGGGTCTGACAGATACGCAGTATTTT. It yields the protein CASSKYGGLTDTQYF.

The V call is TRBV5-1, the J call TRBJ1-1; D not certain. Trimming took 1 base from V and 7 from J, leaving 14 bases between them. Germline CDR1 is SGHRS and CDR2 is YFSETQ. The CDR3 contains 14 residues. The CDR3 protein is CASSLKGLDYEAFF. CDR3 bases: TGCGCCAGCAGCTTGAAAGGTTTGGACTATGAAGCTTTCTTT.

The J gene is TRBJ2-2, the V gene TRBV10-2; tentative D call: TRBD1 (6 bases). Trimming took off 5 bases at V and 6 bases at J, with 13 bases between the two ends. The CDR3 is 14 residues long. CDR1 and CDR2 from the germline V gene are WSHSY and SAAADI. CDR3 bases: TGCGCCAGCAGTCTCAGGGGTAGTCCCGGGGAGCTGTTTTTT. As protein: CASSLRGSPGELFF.

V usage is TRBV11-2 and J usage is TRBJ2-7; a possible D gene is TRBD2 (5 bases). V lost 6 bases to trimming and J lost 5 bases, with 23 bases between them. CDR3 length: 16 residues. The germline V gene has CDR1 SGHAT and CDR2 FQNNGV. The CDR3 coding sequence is TGTGCCAGCAGTTTCCCCCCGGGCCCTGAGGGCCACGAGCAGTACTTC. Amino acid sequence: CASSFPPGPEGHEQYF.

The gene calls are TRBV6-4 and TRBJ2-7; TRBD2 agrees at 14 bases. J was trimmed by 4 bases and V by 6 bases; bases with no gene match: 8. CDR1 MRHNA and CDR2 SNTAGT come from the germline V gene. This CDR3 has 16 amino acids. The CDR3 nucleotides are TGTGCCAGCAGCTCTTTTCGACTAGCGGGGGGGTACGAGCAGTACTTC. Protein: CASSSFRLAGGYEQYF.

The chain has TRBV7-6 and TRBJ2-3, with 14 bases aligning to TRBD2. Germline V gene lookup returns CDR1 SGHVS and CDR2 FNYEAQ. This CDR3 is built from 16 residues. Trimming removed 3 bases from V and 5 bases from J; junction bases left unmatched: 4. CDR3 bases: TGTGCCAGCAGCTTCGGACTAGCGGGGGGAGGAGATACGCAGTATTTT. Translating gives CASSFGLAGGGDTQYF.

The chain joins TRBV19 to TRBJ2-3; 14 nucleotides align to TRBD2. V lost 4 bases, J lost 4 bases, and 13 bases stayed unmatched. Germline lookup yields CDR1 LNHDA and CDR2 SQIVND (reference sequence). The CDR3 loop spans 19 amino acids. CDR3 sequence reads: CASSTRLAGGPRESDTQYF. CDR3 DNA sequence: TGTGCCAGTAGTACACGACTAGCGGGGGGGCCAAGGGAATCAGATACGCAGTATTTT. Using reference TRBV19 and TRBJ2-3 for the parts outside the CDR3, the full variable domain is DGGITQSPKYLFRKEGQNVTLSCEQNLNHDAMYWYRQDPGQGLRLIYYSQIVNDFQKGDIAEGYSVSREKKESFPLTVTSAQKNPTAFYLCASSTRLAGGPRESDTQYFGPGTRLTVL.

The CDR3 is CASSSWGDEQYF. The CDR3 nucleotides read TGTGCCAGCAGCTCTTGGGGGGACGAGCAGTACTTC. The rearrangement joins TRBV5-5 to TRBJ2-7; tentative D call: TRBD2 (6 bases). This CDR3 spans 12 amino acids. CDR1 is SGHKS and CDR2 is YYEKEE in the germline V gene (reference sequence). Trimming removed 3 bases at V and 5 bases at J, with 9 bases between. The entire variable domain, with the rest obtained from reference TRBV5-5 and TRBJ2-7, is as follows: DAGVTQSPTHLIKTRGQQVTLRCSPISGHKSVSWYQQVLGQGPQFIFQYYEKEERGRGNFPDRFSARQFPNYSSELNVNALLLGDSALYLCASSSWGDEQYFGPGTRLTVT.

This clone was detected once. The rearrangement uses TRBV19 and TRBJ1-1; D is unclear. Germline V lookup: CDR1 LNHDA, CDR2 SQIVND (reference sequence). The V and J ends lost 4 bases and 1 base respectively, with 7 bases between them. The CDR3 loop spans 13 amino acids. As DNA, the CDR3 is TGTGCCAGTAGTAGATCCGGGAACACTGAAGCTTTCTTT. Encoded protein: CASSRSGNTEAFF.

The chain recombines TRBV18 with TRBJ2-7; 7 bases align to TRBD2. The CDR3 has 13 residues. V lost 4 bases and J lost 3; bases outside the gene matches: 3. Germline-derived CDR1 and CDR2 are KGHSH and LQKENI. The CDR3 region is CASSRSGIYEQYF. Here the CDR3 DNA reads TGTGCCAGCTCACGGAGCGGGATCTACGAGCAGTACTTC.

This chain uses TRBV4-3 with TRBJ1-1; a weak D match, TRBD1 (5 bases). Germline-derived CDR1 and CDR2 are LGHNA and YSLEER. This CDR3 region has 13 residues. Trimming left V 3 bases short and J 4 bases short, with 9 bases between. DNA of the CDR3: TGCGCCAGCAGCCAGGGGGGAATCACTGAAGCTTTCTTT. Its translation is CASSQGGITEAFF.

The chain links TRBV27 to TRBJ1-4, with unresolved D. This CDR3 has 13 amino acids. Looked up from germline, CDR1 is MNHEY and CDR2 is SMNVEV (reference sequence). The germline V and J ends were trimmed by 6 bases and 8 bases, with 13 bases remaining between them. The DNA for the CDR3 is TGTGCCAGCAGGTCTGTAGCGGGGGAAAAACTGTTTTTT. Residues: CASRSVAGEKLFF. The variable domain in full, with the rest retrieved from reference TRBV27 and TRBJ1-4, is EAQVTQNPRYLITVTGKKLTVTCSQNMNHEYMSWYRQDPGLGLRQIYYSMNVEVTDKGDVPEGYKVSRKEKRNFPLILESPSPNQTSLYFCASRSVAGEKLFFGSGTQLSVL.

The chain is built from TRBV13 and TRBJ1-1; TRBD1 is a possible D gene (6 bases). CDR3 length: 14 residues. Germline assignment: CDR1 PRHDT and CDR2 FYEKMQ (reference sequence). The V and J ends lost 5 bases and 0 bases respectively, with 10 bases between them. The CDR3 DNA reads TGTGCCAGCAGCCTGGACAGCCTGAACACTGAAGCTTTCTTT. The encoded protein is CASSLDSLNTEAFF.

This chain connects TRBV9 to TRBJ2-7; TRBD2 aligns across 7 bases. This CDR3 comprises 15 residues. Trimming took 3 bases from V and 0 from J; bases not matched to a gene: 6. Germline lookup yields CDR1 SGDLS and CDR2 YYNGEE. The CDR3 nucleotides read TGTGCCAGCAGCGCAAGCGGGGCAATCTCCTACGAGCAGTACTTC. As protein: CASSASGAISYEQYF.

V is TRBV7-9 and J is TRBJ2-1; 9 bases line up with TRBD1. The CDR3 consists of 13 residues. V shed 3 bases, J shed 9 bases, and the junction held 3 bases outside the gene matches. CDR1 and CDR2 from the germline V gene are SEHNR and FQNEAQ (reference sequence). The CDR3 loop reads CASSFGTGTEQFF. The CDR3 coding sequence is TGTGCCAGCAGCTTCGGGACAGGGACTGAGCAGTTCTTC.